Below are 10 T cell receptor beta chains sequenced from a single sample in a study of Graves' ophthalmopathy and Graves' hyperthyroidism. Scientists amplified the TCR beta CDR3 regions from RNA transcripts. First-round RT-PCR employed HTBI primers, with a second-round multiplex PCR after it. One entry per CDR3 protein results from TCRdb running MiXCR on the multiplex PCR reads. There are around 670,000 distinct CDR3 sequences in the sample; roughly 40% occur only once, and 44% lies in the top ten. The sequencing sample was made of peripheral blood. Every receptor here comes from an adult man with Graves' ophthalmopathy.

This clonotype was detected many times. The chain employs TRBV9 and TRBJ2-7; 7 bases agree with TRBD1. Germline CDR1 reads SGDLS; CDR2 reads YYNGEE. J gave up 6 bases and V 2 bases, and 5 bases lay outside the gene matches. This CDR3 comprises 13 residues. CDR3 loop: CASSVGTVGEQYF. In DNA form, the CDR3 reads TGTGCCAGCAGCGTGGGGACAGTTGGCGAGCAGTACTTC.

The V and J genes are TRBV15 and TRBJ1-3; D is unclear. The ends were cut back, 1 base at V and 3 bases at J, with 7 bases in the middle. The CDR3 sequence is 14 residues long. Germline V CDR1 and CDR2: LNHNV, YYDKDF (reference sequence). CDR3 region: CATSRVGDGNTIYF. The CDR3 bases are TGTGCCACCAGCAGAGTTGGGGATGGAAACACCATATATTTT.

This clonotype was counted once. The junction differs from germline at one of its ends, possibly a read error. The chain links TRBV12-3 or TRBV12-4 to TRBJ1-4, with 9 bases lining up with TRBD1. The CDR3 loop spans 14 amino acids. This CDR3 is CAISESTGGKKLFF. The CDR3 DNA follows: TGTGCCATCAGTGAGTCGACAGGGGGGAAAAAACTGTTTTTT.

This clonotype was detected many times. J is TRBJ1-2 and V is TRBV29-1, with D hard to call. Germline lookup yields CDR1 SQVTM and CDR2 ANQGSEA. This CDR3 region has 12 residues. The V end lost 4 bases, the J end lost 4 bases, and 10 bases lay between the germline ends. CDR3 DNA: TGCAGCGTTGTGTGGCAGACCTATGGCTACACCTTC. Amino acid sequence: CSVVWQTYGYTF.

This chain joins TRBV12-3 or TRBV12-4 and TRBJ2-7; TRBD1 matches 9 bases. The junction had 8 bases not matched to a gene; V was cut back by 6 bases and J by 5 bases. This CDR3 region has 14 residues. The CDR3 nucleotides read TGTGCCAGCAGACAGGGACAGGGAGGGGACGAGCAGTACTTC. Amino acid sequence: CASRQGQGGDEQYF.

This clonotype was detected many times. The rearrangement uses TRBV7-2 and TRBJ1-1; D is undetermined. Trimming took off 1 base at V and 1 base at J, with 19 bases between the two ends. This CDR3 is 18 amino acids long. Germline V gene sequence: CDR1 SGHTA, CDR2 FQGNSA. CDR3 coding DNA: TGTGCCAGCAGCTTAGATTCACAGAGACGCTCCCCGAACACTGAAGCTTTCTTT. It encodes CASSLDSQRRSPNTEAFF.

Regarding this clonotype: Being one base from a much bigger clone, this may be a read error. The chain links TRBV20-1 to TRBJ2-5; D is uncertain. The better agreement between TRBJ2-7 and the DNA end casts doubt on the J call. The CDR3 length is 13 residues. Germline V gives CDR1 DFQATT, CDR2 SNEGSKA (reference sequence). CDR3 sequence (DNA): TGCAGTGCTAGGTCGAGCGTCGACTGCGAGCAGTACTTC. Protein product: CSARSSVDCEQYF.

The rearrangement joins TRBV7-9 to TRBJ2-5; TRBD1 might be the D (5 bases). Trimming removed 1 base at V and 4 bases at J, with 10 bases between. Germline V gene data show CDR1 as SEHNR and CDR2 as FQNEAQ (reference sequence). CDR3 length equals 14 residues. CDR3 amino acids: CASSLVTEGETQYF. Here the CDR3 DNA reads TGTGCCAGCAGCTTAGTGACAGAAGGAGAGACCCAGTACTTC.

The chain joins TRBV14 to TRBJ2-2, with 7 positions matching TRBD1. The CDR3 is 16 amino acids. Germline assignment: CDR1 SGHDN and CDR2 FVKESK. With V trimmed by 4 bases and J by 6 bases, 11 bases remained unmatched. The CDR3 spells CASSRRQGSYAGELFF. CDR3 sequence (DNA): TGTGCCAGCAGCCGTAGACAGGGCTCTTATGCCGGGGAGCTGTTTTTT.

Comments on this clonotype: The CDR3 ends on some other residue instead of the conserved phenylalanine or tryptophan, so this is likely a read error. This chain connects TRBV24-1 to TRBJ1-5; 7 bases match TRBD1. The CDR3 has 16 amino acids. From germline, CDR1 is KGHDR and CDR2 SFDVKD. Unmatched junction bases numbered 12, after V lost 7 bases and J lost 4 bases. The CDR3 DNA follows: TGTGCCACCAGCGTCCAACAGGGGTCGCTGAATCAGCCCCAGCATCTT. This translates into CATSVQQGSLNQPQHL.